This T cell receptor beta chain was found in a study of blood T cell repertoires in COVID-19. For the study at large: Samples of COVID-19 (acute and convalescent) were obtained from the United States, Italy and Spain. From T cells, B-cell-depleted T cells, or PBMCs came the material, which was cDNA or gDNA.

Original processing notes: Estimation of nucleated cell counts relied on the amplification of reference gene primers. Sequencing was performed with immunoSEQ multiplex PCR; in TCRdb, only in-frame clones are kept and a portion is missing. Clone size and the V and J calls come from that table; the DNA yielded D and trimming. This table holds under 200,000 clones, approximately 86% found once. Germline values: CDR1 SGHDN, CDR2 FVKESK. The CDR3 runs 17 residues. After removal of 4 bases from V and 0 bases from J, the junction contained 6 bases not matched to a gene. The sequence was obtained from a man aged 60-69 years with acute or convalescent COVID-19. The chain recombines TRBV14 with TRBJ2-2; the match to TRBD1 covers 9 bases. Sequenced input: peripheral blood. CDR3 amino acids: CASSRRGQGPNTGELFF. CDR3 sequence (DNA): TGTGCCAGCAGCCGTCGCGGACAGGGGCCGAACACCGGGGAGCTGTTTTTT.